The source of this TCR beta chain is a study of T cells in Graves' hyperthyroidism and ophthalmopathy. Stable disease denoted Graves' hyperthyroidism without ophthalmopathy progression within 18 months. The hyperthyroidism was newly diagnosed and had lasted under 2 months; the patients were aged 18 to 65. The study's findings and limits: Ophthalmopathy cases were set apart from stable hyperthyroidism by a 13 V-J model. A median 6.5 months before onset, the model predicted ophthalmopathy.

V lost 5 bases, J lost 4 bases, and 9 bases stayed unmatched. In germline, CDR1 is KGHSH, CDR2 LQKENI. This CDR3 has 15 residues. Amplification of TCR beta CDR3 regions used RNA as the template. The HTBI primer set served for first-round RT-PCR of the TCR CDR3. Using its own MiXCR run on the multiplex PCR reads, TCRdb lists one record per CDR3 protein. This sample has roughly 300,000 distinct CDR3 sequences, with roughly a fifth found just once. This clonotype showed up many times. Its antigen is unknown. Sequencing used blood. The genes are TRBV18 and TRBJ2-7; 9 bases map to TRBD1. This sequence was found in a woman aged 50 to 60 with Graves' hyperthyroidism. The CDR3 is CASSNSGQGLYEQYF. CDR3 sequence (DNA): TGTGCCAGCTCAAACTCGGGACAGGGATTGTACGAGCAGTACTTC.